In its sample, the clone carrying this TCR beta chain was seen a few times. What it binds is unknown. The TCR alpha and TCR beta cDNA libraries, bearing sample barcodes and UMIs, were generated by 5'RACE using constant-segment primers. One entry per CDR3 protein results from TCRdb running MiXCR on the 5' RACE reads. The sample lists approximately 560,000 distinct CDR3 sequences; 15% to 20% were seen once. V shed 8 bases and J shed 3 bases, with 16 bases lying between them. CDR3 length: 15 residues. Germline CDR1 reads SNHLY; CDR2 reads FYNNEI. The entry originates in a study of T-cell memory formation after mild COVID-19. Whole-study results and caveats: Clones shrinking from day 15 to 85 showed even CD4/CD8 mixes; later expanders tilted CD4+. The pre-infection memory compartment contained some responding clones, suggesting cross-reactive memory joined. Most CD4+ clones that shrank were in CM and EM, while CD8+ ones turned up in EMRA.

The sample taken for sequencing was PBMCs or a T cell subset sorted from them (not recorded which). This sequence joins TRBV2 and TRBJ2-2; TRBD1 might be the D (6 bases). The TCR was taken from an adult woman who had mild COVID-19 (a few samples of this study predate the infection). Cell type and time point are not known. CDR3 sequence: CASAQGLGYTGELFF. The CDR3 coding sequence is TGTGCCAGCGCGCAGGGGTTAGGTTACACCGGGGAGCTGTTTTTT. The full variable domain, its missing parts supplied by reference TRBV2 and TRBJ2-2, is EPEVTQTPSHQVTQMGQEVILRCVPISNHLYFYWYRQILGQKVEFLVSFYNNEISEKSEIFDDQFSVERPDGSNFTLKIRSTKLEDSAMYFCASAQGLGYTGELFFGEGSRLTVL.